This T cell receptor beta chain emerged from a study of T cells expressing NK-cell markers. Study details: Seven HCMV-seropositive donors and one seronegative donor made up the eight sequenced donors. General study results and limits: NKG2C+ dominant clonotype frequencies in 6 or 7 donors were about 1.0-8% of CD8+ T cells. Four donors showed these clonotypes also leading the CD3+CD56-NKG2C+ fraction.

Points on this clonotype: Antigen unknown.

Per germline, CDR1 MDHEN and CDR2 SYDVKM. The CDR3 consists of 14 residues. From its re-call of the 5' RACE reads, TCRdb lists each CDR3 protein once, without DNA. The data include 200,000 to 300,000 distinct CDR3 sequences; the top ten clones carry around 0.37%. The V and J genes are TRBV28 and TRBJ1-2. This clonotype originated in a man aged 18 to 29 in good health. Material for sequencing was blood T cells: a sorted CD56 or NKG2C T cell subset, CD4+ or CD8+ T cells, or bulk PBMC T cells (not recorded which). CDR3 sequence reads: CASSLPASIYGYTF.